Below, one TCR beta chain is given with its context. Its antigen is undetermined. The data were obtained in a study of T cells expressing NK-cell markers. Looking at the study overall: Each TCR beta repertoire originated in sorted T cells that were CD3+CD56+NKG2C+, CD3+CD56+NKG2C- or CD3+CD56-NKG2C+.

Study findings and constraints: One observes that, in a handful of donors, these clonotypes were also the leading ones within the CD3+CD56-NKG2C+ fraction. In roughly six donors, dominant NKG2C+ clonotypes were roughly 1.0-7.0% of CD8+ T cells. It was still unclear whether expanded NKG2C+ T cell clones were HCMV specific.

The V gene's germline CDR1 is SGHAT and CDR2 FQDESV (reference sequence). The CDR3 length is 18 residues. TCRdb reprocessed the 5' RACE reads, keeping one entry per CDR3 protein, no DNA. The sample table includes some 410,000 distinct CDR3 sequences. The chain combines TRBV11-1 with TRBJ2-1; the D call from TCRdb, TRBD2, cannot be confirmed without DNA. Sequenced material: blood T cells: a sorted CD56 or NKG2C T cell subset, CD4+ or CD8+ T cells, or bulk PBMC T cells (not recorded which). The TCR comes from a woman between 18 and 75 years old in good health. The CDR3 region is CAITAARNSGLPYNEQFF.